This T cell receptor beta chain was obtained from a study of OX40 agonist ivuxolimab in advanced cancers. Study-wide results and limits: Expanded clones were, on average, more numerous in CD8+ T cells than in CD4+.

Measured with immunoSEQ multiplex PCR; TCRdb has only the in-frame clones, and not every one. In the table there are around 13,000 clones, around 76% of which are singletons. The CDR3 loop spans 14 amino acids. V shed 3 bases and J shed 8 bases, with 13 bases lying between them. CDR1 and CDR2 (germline): LGHNA, YSLEER. With regard to this clone: Its target is unknown.

The sequence came from an adult with an advanced solid tumor such as melanoma, head and neck, liver or kidney cancer. Here the sequenced sample was CD4+ or CD8+ T cells sorted from blood, taken in a trial of the OX40 agonist ivuxolimab. The chain employs TRBV4-3 and TRBJ1-4, with a possible D match to TRBD1 (6 bases). CDR3 amino acids: CASSQGAQGEKLFF. The CDR3 DNA reads TGCGCCAGCAGCCAGGGGGCCCAGGGGGAAAAACTGTTTTTT.